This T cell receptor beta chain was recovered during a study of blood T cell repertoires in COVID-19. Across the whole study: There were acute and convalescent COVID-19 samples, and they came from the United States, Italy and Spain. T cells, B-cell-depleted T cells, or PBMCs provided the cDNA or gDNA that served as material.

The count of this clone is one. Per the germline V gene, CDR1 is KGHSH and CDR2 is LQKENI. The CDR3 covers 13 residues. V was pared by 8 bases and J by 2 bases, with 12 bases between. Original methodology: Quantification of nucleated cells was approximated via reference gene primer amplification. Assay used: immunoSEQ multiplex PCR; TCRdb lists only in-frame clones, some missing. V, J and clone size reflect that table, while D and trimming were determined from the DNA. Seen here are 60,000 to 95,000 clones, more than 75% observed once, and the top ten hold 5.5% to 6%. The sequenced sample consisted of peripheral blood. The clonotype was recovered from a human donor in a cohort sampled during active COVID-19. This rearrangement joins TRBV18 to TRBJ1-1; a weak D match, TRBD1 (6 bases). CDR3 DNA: TGTGCCAGCGGACAGACGACTAACACTGAAGCTTTCTTT. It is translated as CASGQTTNTEAFF.